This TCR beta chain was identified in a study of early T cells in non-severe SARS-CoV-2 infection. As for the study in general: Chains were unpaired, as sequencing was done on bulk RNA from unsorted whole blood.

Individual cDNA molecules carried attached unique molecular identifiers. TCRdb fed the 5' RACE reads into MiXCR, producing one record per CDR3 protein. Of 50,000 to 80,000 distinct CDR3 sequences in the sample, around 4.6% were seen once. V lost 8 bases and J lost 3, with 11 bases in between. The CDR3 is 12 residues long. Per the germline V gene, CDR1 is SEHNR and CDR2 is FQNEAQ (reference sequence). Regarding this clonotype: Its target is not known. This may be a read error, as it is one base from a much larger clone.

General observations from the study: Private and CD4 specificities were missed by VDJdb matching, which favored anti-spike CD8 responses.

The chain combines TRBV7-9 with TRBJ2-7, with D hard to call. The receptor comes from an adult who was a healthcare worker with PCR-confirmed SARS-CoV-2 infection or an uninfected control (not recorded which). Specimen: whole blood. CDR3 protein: CASLRQNYEQYF. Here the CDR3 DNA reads TGTGCCAGCCTCAGGCAGAACTACGAGCAGTACTTC.